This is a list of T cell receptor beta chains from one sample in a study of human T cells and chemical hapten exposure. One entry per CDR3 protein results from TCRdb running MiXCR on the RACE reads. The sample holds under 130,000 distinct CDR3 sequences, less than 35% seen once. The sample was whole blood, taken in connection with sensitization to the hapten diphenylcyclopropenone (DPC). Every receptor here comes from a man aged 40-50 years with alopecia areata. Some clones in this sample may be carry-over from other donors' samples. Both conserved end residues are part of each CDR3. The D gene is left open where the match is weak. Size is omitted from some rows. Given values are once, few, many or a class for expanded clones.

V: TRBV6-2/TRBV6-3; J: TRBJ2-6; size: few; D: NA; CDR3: CASSFSGANVLTF; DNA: TGTGCCAGCAGTTTTTCTGGGGCCAACGTCCTGACTTTC
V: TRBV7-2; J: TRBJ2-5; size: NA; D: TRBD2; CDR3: CASTRSAGGPQETQYF; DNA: TGTGCCAGCACCAGGTCGGCGGGAGGGCCCCAAGAGACCCAGTACTTC
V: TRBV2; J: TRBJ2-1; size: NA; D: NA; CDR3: CASKAQGSYNEQFF; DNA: TGTGCCTCCAAGGCTCAGGGGAGCTACAATGAGCAGTTCTTC
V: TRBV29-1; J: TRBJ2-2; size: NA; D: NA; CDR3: CSIGQRNTGELFF; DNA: TGCAGCATCGGACAGAGAAACACCGGGGAGCTGTTTTTT
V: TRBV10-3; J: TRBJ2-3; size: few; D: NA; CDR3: CAISGAVSTDTQYF; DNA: TGTGCCATCAGTGGTGCCGTAAGCACAGATACGCAGTATTTT
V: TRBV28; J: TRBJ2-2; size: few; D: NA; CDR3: CASSLPGQGGRSTGELFF; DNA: TGTGCCAGCAGTTTACCGGGACAAGGAGGAAGGAGTACCGGGGAGCTGTTTTTT
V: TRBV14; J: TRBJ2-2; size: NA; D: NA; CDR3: CASTGSSCPGELFF; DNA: TGTGCCAGCACCGGATCTAGCTGCCCCGGGGAGCTGTTTTTT
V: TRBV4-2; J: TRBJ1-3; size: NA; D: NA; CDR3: CASSQEGSSSGNTIYF; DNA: TGTGCCAGCAGCCAAGAAGGTTCCAGCTCTGGAAACACCATATATTTT
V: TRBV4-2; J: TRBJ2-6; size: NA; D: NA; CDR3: CASSQDRRLGVLTF; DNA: TGTGCCAGCAGCCAAGATCGCAGGTTAGGGGTCCTGACTTTC
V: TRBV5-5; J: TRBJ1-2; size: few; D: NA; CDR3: CASSFQAGSNYGYTF; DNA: TGTGCCAGCAGCTTTCAGGCAGGTTCTAACTATGGCTACACCTTC
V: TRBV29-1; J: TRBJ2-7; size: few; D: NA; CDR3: CSVEDSGFSYEQYF; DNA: TGCAGCGTTGAAGATTCAGGATTTTCCTACGAGCAGTACTTC
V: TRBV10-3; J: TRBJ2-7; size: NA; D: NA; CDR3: CAISEPTRTSYEQYF; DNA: TGTGCCATCAGTGAACCGACACGAACCTCCTACGAGCAGTACTTC
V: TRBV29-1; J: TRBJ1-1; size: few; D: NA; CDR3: CSVDRPENTEAFF; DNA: TGCAGCGTTGATAGGCCCGAGAACACTGAAGCTTTCTTT
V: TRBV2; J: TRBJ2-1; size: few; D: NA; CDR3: CASTGGPYNEQFF; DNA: TGTGCCAGCACCGGCGGCCCTTACAATGAGCAGTTCTTC
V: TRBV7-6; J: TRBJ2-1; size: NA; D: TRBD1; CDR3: CASSTTGQYNEQFF; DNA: TGTGCCAGCAGCACAACGGGACAGTACAATGAGCAGTTCTTC